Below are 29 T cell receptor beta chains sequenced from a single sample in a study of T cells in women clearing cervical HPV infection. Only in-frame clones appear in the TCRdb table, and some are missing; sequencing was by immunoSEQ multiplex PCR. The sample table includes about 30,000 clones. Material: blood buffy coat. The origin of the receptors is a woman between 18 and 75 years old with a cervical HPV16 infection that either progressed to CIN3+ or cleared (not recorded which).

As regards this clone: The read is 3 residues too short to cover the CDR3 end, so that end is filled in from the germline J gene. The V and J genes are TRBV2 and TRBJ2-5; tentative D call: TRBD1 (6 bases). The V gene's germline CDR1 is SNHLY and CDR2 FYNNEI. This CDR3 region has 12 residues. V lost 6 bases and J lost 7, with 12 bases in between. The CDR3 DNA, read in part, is TGTGCCAGCAGAGACACAGGGCTGACC. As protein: CASRDTGLT. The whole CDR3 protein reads CASRDTGLTQYF.

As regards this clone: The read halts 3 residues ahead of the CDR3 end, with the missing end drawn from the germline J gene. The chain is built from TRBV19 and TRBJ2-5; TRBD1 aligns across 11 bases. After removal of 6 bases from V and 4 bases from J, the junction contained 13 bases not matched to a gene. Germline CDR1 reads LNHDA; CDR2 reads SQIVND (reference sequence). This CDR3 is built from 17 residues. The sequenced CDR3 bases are TGTGCCAGTAGCGACTTTGGACAGGGGGCCTACAGAGAGACC. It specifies CASSDFGQGAYRET. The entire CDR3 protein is CASSDFGQGAYRETQYF.

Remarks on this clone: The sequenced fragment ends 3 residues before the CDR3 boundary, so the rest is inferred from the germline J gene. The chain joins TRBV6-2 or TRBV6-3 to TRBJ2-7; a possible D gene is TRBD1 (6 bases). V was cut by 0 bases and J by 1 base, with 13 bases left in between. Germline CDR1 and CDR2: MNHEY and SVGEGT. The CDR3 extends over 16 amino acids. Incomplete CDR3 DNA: TGTGCCAGCAGTTACTCGTACAGGGAGCCTTCCTACGAG. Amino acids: CASSYSYREPSYE. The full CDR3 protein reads CASSYSYREPSYEQYF.

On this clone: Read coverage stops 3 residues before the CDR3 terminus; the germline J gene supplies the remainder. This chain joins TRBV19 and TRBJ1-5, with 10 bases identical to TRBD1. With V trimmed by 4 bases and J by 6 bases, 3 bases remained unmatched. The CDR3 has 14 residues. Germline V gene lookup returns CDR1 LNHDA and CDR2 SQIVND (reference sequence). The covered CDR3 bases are TGTGCCAGTAGTACCCGACAGGGGGCTCAGCCC. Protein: CASSTRQGAQP. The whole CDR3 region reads CASSTRQGAQPQHF.

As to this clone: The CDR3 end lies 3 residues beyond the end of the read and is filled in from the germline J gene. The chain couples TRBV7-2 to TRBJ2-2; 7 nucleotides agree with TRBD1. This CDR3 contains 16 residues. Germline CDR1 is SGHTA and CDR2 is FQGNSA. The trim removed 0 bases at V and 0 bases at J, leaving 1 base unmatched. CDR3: CASSLATGTNTGELFF. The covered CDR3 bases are TGTGCCAGCAGCTTAGCGACAGGGACGAACACCGGGGAG.

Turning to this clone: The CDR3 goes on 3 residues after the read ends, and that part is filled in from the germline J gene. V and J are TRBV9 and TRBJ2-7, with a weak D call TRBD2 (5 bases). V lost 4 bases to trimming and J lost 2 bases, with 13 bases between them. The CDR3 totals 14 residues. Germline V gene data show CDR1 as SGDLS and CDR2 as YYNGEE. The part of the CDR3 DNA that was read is TGTGCCAGCAGCCCCGGACTTTCTACCTACGAG. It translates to CASSPGLSTYE. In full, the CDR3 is CASSPGLSTYEQYF. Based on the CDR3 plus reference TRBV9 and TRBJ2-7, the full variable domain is DSGVTQTPKHLITATGQRVTLRCSPRSGDLSVYWYQQSLDQGLQFLIQYYNGEERAKGNILERFSAQQFPDLHSELNLSSLELGDSALYFCASSPGLSTYEQYFGPGTRLTVT.

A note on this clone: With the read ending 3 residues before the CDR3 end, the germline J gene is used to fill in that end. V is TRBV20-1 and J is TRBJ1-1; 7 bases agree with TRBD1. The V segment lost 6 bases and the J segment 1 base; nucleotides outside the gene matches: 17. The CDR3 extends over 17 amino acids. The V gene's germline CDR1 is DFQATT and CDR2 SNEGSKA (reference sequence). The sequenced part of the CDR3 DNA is TGCAGTGCCCGACGACGAGAACAGGGGTCGGGGAACACTGAA. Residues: CSARRREQGSGNTE. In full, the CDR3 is CSARRREQGSGNTEAFF.

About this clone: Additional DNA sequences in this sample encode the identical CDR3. The CDR3 spells CASSLFDRVRPEGNEQFF. CDR3 DNA (partial): TGTGCCAGCTCACTATTCGACAGGGTGCGCCCAGAGGGCAATGAG. The rearrangement uses TRBV18 and TRBJ2-1; the match to TRBD1 covers 7 bases. The read stops 3 residues short of the end of the CDR3; the missing end is completed from the germline J gene. CDR3 length: 18 amino acids. From germline, CDR1 is KGHSH and CDR2 LQKENI. The trim removed 4 bases at V and 6 bases at J, leaving 18 bases unmatched.

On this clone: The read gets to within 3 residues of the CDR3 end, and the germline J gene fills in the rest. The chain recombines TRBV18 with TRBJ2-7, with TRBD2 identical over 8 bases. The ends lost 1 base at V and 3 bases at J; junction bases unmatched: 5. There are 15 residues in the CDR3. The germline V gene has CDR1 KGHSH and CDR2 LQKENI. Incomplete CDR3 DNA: TGTGCCAGCTCACCACTAGCGGGAAAGATCTACGAG. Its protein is CASSPLAGKIYE. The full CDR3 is CASSPLAGKIYEQYF.

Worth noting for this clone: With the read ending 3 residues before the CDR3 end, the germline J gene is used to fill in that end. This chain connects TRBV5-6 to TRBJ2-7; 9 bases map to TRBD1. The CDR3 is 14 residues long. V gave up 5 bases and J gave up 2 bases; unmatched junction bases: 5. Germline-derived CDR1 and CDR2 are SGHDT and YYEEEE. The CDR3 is CASRRTGVTYEQYF. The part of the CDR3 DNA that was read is TGTGCCAGCAGAAGGACAGGGGTAACCTACGAG.

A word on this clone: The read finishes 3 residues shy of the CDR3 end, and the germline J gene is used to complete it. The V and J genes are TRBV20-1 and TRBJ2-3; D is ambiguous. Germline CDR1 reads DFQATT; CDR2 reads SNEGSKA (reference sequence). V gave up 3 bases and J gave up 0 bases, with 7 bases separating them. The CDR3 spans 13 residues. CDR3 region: CSARSSSTDTQYF. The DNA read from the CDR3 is TGCAGTGCTAGGTCCAGTAGCACAGATACG.

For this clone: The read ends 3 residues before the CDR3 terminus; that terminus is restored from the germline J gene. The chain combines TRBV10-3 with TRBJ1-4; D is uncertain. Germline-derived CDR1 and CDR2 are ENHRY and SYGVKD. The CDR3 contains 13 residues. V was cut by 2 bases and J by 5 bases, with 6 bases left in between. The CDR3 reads CAISERSNEKLFF. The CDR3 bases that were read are TGTGCCATCAGTGAGCGTAGCAATGAAAAA.

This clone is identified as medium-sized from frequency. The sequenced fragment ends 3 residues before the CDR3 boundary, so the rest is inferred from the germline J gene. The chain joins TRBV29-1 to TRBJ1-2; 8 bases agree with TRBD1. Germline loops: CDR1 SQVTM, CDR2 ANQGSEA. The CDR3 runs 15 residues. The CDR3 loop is CSVEEGGTGLGSYTF. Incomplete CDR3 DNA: TGCAGCGTTGAAGAAGGCGGGACAGGCCTTGGGAGC.

Incomplete CDR3 DNA: TGTGCCACCAGTGATCGGGGACTAGCGGGAGTAGGGGAGACC. Its translation is CATSDRGLAGVGET. In full, the CDR3 reads CATSDRGLAGVGETQYF. V usage is TRBV24-1 and J usage is TRBJ2-5; TRBD2 agrees at 14 bases. The sequenced fragment ends 3 residues before the CDR3 boundary, so the rest is inferred from the germline J gene. CDR3 size: 17 residues. The V gene's germline CDR1 is KGHDR and CDR2 SFDVKD. With 3 bases clipped from V and 5 bases from J, the junction kept 7 bases outside the gene matches.

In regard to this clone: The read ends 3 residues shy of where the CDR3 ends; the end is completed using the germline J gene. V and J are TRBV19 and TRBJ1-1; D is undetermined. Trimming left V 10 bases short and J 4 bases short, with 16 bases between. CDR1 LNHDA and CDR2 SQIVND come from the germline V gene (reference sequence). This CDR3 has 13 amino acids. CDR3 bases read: TGTGCCACCACGACCAGCACTAGCACTGAA. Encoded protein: CATTTSTSTE. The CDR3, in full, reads CATTTSTSTEAFF.

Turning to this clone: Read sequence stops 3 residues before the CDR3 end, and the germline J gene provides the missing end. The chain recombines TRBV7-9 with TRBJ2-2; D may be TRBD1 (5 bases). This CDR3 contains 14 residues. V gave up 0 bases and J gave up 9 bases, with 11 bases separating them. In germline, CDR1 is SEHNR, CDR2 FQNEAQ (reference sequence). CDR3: CASSLAGEIRELFF. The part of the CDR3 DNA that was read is TGTGCCAGCAGCTTAGCAGGGGAAATCCGGGAG.

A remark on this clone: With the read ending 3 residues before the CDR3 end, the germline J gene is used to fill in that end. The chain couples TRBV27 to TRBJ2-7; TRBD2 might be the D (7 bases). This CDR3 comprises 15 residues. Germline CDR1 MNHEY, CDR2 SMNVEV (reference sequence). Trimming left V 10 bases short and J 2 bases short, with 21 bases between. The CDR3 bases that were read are TGTGCCACCTCACCTAGGGGGGGAGGCCCCTACGAG. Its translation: CATSPRGGGPYE. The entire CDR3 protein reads CATSPRGGGPYEQYF.

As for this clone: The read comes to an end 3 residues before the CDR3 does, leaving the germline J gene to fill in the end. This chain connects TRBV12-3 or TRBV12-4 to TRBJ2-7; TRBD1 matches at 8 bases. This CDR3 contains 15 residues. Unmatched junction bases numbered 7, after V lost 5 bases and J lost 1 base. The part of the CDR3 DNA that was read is TGTGCCAGCAGTCTAGGGGGACAGGTTTCCTACGAG. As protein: CASSLGGQVSYE. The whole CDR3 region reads CASSLGGQVSYEQYF.

CDR3 bases read: TGTGCCAGCAGTGAAGGGACTAGCGGGGGGAGAGGGGAGACC. This encodes CASSEGTSGGRGET. The CDR3, in full, reads CASSEGTSGGRGETQYF. The rearrangement joins TRBV2 to TRBJ2-5; 14 bases agree with TRBD2. Read coverage stops 3 residues before the CDR3 terminus; the germline J gene supplies the remainder. V lost 1 base and J lost 5; bases outside the gene matches: 6. The germline V gene encodes CDR1 SNHLY and CDR2 FYNNEI. The CDR3 contains 17 residues.

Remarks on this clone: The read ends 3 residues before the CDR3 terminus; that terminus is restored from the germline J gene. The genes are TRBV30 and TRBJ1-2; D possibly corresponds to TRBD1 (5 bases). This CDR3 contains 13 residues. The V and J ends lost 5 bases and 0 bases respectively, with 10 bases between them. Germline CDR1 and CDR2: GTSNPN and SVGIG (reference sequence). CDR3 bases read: TGTGCCTGGGGGGCGCAGCCTAACTATGGC. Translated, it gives CAWGAQPNYG. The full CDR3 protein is CAWGAQPNYGYTF.

The sequenced part of the CDR3 DNA is TGTGCCAGCACCAAGGGACAGGCTCGAAACACTGAA. Protein product: CASTKGQARNTE. The whole CDR3 sequence reads CASTKGQARNTEAFF. V and J are TRBV2 and TRBJ1-1, with 8 nucleotides matching TRBD1. Read coverage stops 3 residues before the CDR3 terminus; the germline J gene supplies the remainder. The V gene's germline CDR1 is SNHLY and CDR2 FYNNEI. V trimming: 7 bases; J trimming: 2 bases; junction bases outside the gene matches: 9. This CDR3 has 15 residues.

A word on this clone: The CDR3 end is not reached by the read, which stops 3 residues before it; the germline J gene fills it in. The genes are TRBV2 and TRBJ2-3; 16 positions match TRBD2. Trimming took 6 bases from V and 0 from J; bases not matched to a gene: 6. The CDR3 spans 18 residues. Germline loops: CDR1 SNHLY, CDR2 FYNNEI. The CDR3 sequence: CASRTGTSGRASTDTQYF. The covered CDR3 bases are TGTGCCAGCAGGACCGGGACTAGCGGGAGGGCTAGCACAGATACG.

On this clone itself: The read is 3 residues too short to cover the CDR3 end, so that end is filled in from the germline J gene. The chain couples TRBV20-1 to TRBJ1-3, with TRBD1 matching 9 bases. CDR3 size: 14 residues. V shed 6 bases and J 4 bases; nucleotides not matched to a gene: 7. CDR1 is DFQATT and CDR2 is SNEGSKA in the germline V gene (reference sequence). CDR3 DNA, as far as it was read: TGCAGTGCAGAAGGACAGGGGCAGGGAAACACC. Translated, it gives CSAEGQGQGNT. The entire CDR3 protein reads CSAEGQGQGNTIYF.

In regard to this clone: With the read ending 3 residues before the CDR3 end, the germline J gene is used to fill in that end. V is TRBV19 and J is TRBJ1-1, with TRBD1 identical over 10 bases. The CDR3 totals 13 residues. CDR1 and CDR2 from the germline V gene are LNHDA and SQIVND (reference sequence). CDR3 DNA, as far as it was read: TGTGCCAGTAGTCCCTCCGGGACAGGGGCA. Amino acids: CASSPSGTGA. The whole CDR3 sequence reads CASSPSGTGAAFF.

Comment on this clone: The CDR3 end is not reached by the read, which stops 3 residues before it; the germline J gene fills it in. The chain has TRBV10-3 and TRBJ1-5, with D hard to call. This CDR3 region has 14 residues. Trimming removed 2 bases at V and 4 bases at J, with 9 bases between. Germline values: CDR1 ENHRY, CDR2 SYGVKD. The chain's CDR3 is CAISEGQANQPQHF. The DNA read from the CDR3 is TGTGCCATCAGTGAGGGGCAGGCAAATCAGCCC.

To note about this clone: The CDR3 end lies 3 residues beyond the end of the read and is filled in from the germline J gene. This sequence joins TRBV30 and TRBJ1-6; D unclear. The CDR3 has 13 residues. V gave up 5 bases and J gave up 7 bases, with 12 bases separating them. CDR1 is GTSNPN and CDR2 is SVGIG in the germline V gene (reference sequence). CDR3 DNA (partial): TGTGCCTGGGGGCCGTCAGACAATTCACCC. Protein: CAWGPSDNSP. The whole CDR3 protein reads CAWGPSDNSPLHF.

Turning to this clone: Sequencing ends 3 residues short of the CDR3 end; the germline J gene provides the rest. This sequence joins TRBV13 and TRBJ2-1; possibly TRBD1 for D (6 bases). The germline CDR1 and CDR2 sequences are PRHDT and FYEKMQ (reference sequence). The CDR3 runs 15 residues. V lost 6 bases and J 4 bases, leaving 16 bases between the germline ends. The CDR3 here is CASRTRGARYNEQFF. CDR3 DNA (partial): TGTGCCAGCAGAACCAGGGGCGCCAGATACAATGAG.

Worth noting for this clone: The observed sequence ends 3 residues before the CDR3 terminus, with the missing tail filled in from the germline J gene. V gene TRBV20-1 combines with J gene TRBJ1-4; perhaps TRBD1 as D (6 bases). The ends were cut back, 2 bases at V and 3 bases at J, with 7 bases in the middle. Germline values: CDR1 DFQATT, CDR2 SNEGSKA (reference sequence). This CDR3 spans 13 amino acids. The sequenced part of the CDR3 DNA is TGCAGTGCTAGAAGGACAGCTAATGAAAAA. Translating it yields CSARRTANEK. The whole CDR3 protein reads CSARRTANEKLFF.

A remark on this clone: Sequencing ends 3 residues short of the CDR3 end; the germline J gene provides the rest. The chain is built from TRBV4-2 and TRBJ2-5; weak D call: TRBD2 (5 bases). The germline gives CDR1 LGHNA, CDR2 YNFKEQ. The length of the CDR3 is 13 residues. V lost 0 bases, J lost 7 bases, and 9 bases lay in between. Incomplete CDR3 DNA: TGTGCCAGCAGCCAAGATAGCGTAGGGACC. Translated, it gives CASSQDSVGT. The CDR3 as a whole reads CASSQDSVGTQYF.